This T cell receptor beta chain was obtained from a study of T cell responses to AZD1222 COVID-19 vaccine. The assay was immunoSEQ multiplex PCR, and TCRdb's table has in-frame clones only and misses some. Of over 150,000 clones listed, roughly nine tenths were seen once; the top ten hold approximately 20%. The CDR3 spans 12 residues. The V gene's germline CDR1 is SQVTM and CDR2 ANQGSEA. V was pared by 5 bases and J by 1 base, with 8 bases between. This sample comprised peripheral blood, obtained on day 0 of AZD1222 vaccination. This clonotype was obtained from an adult in good health. This rearrangement joins TRBV29-1 to TRBJ1-1; D unresolved. This CDR3 reads CSVQPGNTEAFF. The DNA for the CDR3 is TGCAGCGTTCAGCCTGGGAACACTGAAGCTTTCTTT.